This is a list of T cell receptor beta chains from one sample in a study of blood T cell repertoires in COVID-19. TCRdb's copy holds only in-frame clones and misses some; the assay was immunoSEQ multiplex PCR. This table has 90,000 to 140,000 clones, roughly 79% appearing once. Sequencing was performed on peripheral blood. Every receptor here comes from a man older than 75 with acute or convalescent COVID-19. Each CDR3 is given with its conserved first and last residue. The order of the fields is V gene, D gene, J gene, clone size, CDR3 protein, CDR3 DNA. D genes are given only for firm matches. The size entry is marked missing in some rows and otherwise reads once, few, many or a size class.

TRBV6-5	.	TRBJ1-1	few	CASSSLGEAHTEAFF	TGTGCCAGCAGTTCCCTCGGGGAGGCCCACACTGAAGCTTTCTTT
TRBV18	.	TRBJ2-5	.	CASSLRQGGGQETQYF	TGTGCCAGCTCACTTAGACAGGGAGGCGGTCAAGAGACCCAGTACTTC
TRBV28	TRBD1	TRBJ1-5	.	CASSLRDRSTHSNQPQHF	TGTGCCAGCAGCCTCCGGGACAGGAGTACCCATAGCAATCAGCCCCAGCATTTT
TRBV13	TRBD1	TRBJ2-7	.	CASSLSGQAFYEQYF	TGTGCCAGCAGCTTATCTGGACAGGCCTTCTACGAGCAGTACTTC
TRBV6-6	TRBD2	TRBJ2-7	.	CASSALAGRTYEQYF	TGTGCCAGCAGTGCACTAGCGGGAAGAACCTACGAGCAGTACTTC
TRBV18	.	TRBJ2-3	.	CASSPPDKGTDTQYF	TGTGCCAGCTCACCACCGGACAAAGGCACAGATACGCAGTATTTT
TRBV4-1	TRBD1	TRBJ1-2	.	CASSPTGNYGYTF	TGCGCCAGCAGCCCGACAGGGAACTATGGCTACACCTTC
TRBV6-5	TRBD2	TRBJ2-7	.	CASSAGTIKRNEQYF	TGTGCCAGCAGCGCAGGGACTATTAAGCGTAACGAGCAGTACTTC
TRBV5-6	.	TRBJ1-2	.	CASTWDTYGYTF	TGTGCCAGCACCTGGGACACCTATGGCTACACCTTC
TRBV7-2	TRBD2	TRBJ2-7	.	CASSQTGLVAYEQYF	TGTGCCAGCAGCCAAACGGGACTAGTCGCCTACGAGCAGTACTTC
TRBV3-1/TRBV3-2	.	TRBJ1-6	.	CASSQGQLNSPLHF	TGTGCCAGCAGCCAAGGACAGCTCAATTCACCCCTCCACTTT